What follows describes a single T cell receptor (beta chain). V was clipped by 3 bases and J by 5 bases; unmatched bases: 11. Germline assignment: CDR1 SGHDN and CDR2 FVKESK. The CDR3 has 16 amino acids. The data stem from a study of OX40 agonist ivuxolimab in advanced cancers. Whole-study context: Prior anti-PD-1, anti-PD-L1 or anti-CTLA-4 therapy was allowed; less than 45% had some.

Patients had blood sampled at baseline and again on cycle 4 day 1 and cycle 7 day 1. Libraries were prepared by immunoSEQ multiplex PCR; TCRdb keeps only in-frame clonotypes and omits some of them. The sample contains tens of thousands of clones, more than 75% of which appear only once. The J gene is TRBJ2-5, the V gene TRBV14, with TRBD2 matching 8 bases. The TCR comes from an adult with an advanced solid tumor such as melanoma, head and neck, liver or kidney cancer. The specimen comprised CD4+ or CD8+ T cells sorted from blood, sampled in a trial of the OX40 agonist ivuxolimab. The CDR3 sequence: CASSHPAGGLRETQYF. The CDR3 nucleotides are TGTGCCAGCAGCCACCCCGCGGGGGGCCTCCGGGAGACCCAGTACTTC.